A selection of T cell receptor beta chains follows, all from one sample in a study of cytomegalovirus exposure and HLA in healthy donors. Produced via immunoSEQ multiplex PCR; TCRdb's table is partial and in-frame only. The sample includes 130,000 or so clones, more than 8% of them seen just once. The specimen sequenced was PBMCs. These receptors came from a man aged 35-49 years in good health and CMV-seronegative. CDR3s include the opening cysteine and the closing phenylalanine or tryptophan. Each record gives: CDR3 DNA, CDR3 protein, clone size, D gene, V gene, J gene. D genes are given only for firm matches. Clone size is given for some rows only: seen once, a few or many times, or a class if the clone is expanded.

DNA: TGTGCCAGCAGCCCGGGACAGGATGAAGCTTTCTTT
CDR3: CASSPGQDEAFF
size: few
D: TRBD1
V: TRBV5-6
J: TRBJ1-1

DNA: TGTGCCAGCAGGCCGCCGGGGGACAGGGCTTACGAGCAGTACTTC
CDR3: CASRPPGDRAYEQYF
size: few
D: TRBD1
V: TRBV28
J: TRBJ2-7

DNA: TGCAGCGGGAACCGGGACAGGGGAGAATCGGGCACTGAAGCTTTCTTT
CDR3: CSGNRDRGESGTEAFF
size: -
D: TRBD1
V: TRBV29-1
J: TRBJ1-1

DNA: TGTGCCTGGAGTCGCATTCCTACGGGCTCTGGGGCCAACGTCCTGACTTTC
CDR3: CAWSRIPTGSGANVLTF
size: -
D: -
V: TRBV30
J: TRBJ2-6

DNA: TGTGCCAGCAGCCGGGGGGGTTTTTACGAGCAGTACTTC
CDR3: CASSRGGFYEQYF
size: -
D: TRBD2
V: TRBV27
J: TRBJ2-7

DNA: TGCAGCGTTGAAGACACAAGTGTTGGCTACACCTTC
CDR3: CSVEDTSVGYTF
size: -
D: -
V: TRBV29-1
J: TRBJ1-2

DNA: TGCGCCAGCAGCAAGCTGACCGGGACAGCGATCACTGAAGCTTTCTTT
CDR3: CASSKLTGTAITEAFF
size: few
D: TRBD1
V: TRBV5-1
J: TRBJ1-1

DNA: TGTGCCATCAGTAGGGGACAGGTGAAAGACGAGCAGTACTTC
CDR3: CAISRGQVKDEQYF
size: -
D: TRBD1
V: TRBV10-3
J: TRBJ2-7

DNA: TGCGCCAGCAGGTCGGACACCCTTAATTCACCCCTCCACTTT
CDR3: CASRSDTLNSPLHF
size: few
D: -
V: TRBV5-1
J: TRBJ1-6

DNA: TGTGCCAGCAGCGCCGGACAGTTTGTTCAGCCCCAGCATTTT
CDR3: CASSAGQFVQPQHF
size: -
D: -
V: TRBV5-8
J: TRBJ1-5

DNA: TGCAGCGTTGGAGGGGAGGGCAACTATGGCTACACCTTC
CDR3: CSVGGEGNYGYTF
size: -
D: -
V: TRBV29-1
J: TRBJ1-2

DNA: TGTGCCAGCACTGGGGCGGGGGAGCAGTACTTC
CDR3: CASTGAGEQYF
size: -
D: -
V: TRBV7-9
J: TRBJ2-7

DNA: TGTGCCAGCAGCTCCTCTGGTCAGGGTTCAAGCGATGGCTACACCTTC
CDR3: CASSSSGQGSSDGYTF
size: -
D: -
V: TRBV7-9
J: TRBJ1-2

DNA: TGTGCCAGCAGTCCCCAGGGTAACACTGAAGCTTTCTTT
CDR3: CASSPQGNTEAFF
size: few
D: -
V: TRBV27
J: TRBJ1-1

DNA: TGTGCCAGCAGCTTGGCCCTGGGAGGGACGTTTAAGGTGCGAGGCTACACCTTC
CDR3: CASSLALGGTFKVRGYTF
size: -
D: -
V: TRBV5-4
J: TRBJ1-2

DNA: TGTGCCAGCATCCCGCATGGACAGGACCCAACTGAAGCTTTCTTT
CDR3: CASIPHGQDPTEAFF
size: few
D: TRBD1
V: TRBV28
J: TRBJ1-1

DNA: TGTGCCAGCAGCTACAGGGCCACCGGGGAGCTGTTTTTT
CDR3: CASSYRATGELFF
size: -
D: -
V: TRBV7-6
J: TRBJ2-2

DNA: TGTGCCTGTACAGGTGGCCACGAGCAGTACTTC
CDR3: CACTGGHEQYF
size: -
D: -
V: TRBV30
J: TRBJ2-7

DNA: TGTGCCAGCAGCGGGGGACAGTACAATCAGCCCCAGCATTTT
CDR3: CASSGGQYNQPQHF
size: few
D: TRBD1
V: TRBV9
J: TRBJ1-5

DNA: TGTGCCAGCAGCAAAGATTCTAGCGGGGGGGCCCATGAGCAGTTCTTC
CDR3: CASSKDSSGGAHEQFF
size: once
D: TRBD2
V: TRBV4-2
J: TRBJ2-1

DNA: TGTGCCAGCAGTGAACCCGGGGGGTTCACAGATACGCAGTATTTT
CDR3: CASSEPGGFTDTQYF
size: -
D: TRBD2
V: TRBV2
J: TRBJ2-3

DNA: TGTGCCAGCAGCTTGGACAGTCGCTCCTACGAGCAGTACTTC
CDR3: CASSLDSRSYEQYF
size: -
D: -
V: TRBV5-6
J: TRBJ2-7

DNA: TGTGCCAGCAGTGAAGACAGGGATTATGGCTACACCTTC
CDR3: CASSEDRDYGYTF
size: -
D: -
V: TRBV6-1
J: TRBJ1-2

DNA: TGTGCCAGCAGTGAAGGCCGGGGCACTGAAGCTTTCTTT
CDR3: CASSEGRGTEAFF
size: few
D: -
V: TRBV6-4
J: TRBJ1-1